These 10 T cell receptor beta chains originate from one sample sequenced in a study of graft-versus-host responses after intestinal transplantation. Their specific antigens are unknown. Sequencing was performed with immunoSEQ multiplex PCR; in TCRdb, only in-frame clones are kept and a portion is missing. The sample carries under 75,000 clones, 90% recorded once. Here the sequenced sample was unstimulated CD8+ T cells sorted from spleen or lymph node cells, taken before transplant. The receptors originated from a human donor who was the organ donor for an intestinal transplant.

J is TRBJ2-5 and V is TRBV27, with 9 nucleotides matching TRBD2. V was clipped by 5 bases and J by 2 bases; unmatched bases: 15. Per germline, CDR1 MNHEY and CDR2 SMNVEV (reference sequence). The CDR3 covers 18 residues. CDR3 residues: CASSALGRGGTDQETQYF. CDR3 in DNA: TGTGCCAGCAGTGCATTAGGGCGGGGGGGAACCGATCAAGAGACCCAGTACTTC.

This clone appeared a single time. This chain uses TRBV2 with TRBJ2-2, with 10 bases that match TRBD1. J was trimmed by 0 bases and V by 10 bases; bases with no gene match: 14. Germline CDR1 SNHLY, CDR2 FYNNEI. This CDR3 is built from 18 residues. DNA of the CDR3: TGTGCCATCATTCCCGGGACAGGGGCTCTCGCGAACACCGGGGAGCTGTTTTTT. Translated, it gives CAIIPGTGALANTGELFF.

The DNA of the CDR3 is TGTGCCAGCAGCACCTTGGAGGGTGGGGAGCCCCAGCATTTT. Amino acids: CASSTLEGGEPQHF. The J gene is TRBJ1-5, the V gene TRBV6-6; no firm D call. The CDR3 totals 14 residues. CDR1 and CDR2 from the germline V gene are MNHNY and SVGAGI (reference sequence). The V and J ends lost 6 bases and 8 bases respectively, with 17 bases between them.

The rearrangement uses TRBV7-9 and TRBJ1-4; no reliable D call. CDR1 SEHNR and CDR2 FQNEAQ come from the germline V gene (reference sequence). Trimming left V 8 bases short and J 0 bases short, with 7 bases between. The CDR3 is 13 residues long. CDR3 nucleotide sequence: TGTGCCAGCTGGGCAGCAACTAATGAAAAACTGTTTTTT. Protein: CASWAATNEKLFF.

The rearrangement links TRBV5-1 to TRBJ1-2; 9 positions agree with TRBD1. The germline CDR1 and CDR2 sequences are SGHRS and YFSETQ. This CDR3 spans 16 amino acids. V was clipped by 3 bases and J by 4 bases; unmatched bases: 10. In DNA, the CDR3 is TGCGCCAGCAGCTCTGGGACAGGGAGGGCAAGCTATGGCTACACCTTC. This encodes CASSSGTGRASYGYTF.

This chain connects TRBV5-1 to TRBJ1-1, with D unclear. The CDR3 contains 15 residues. V lost 0 bases to trimming and J lost 2 bases, with 11 bases between them. Germline V gene lookup returns CDR1 SGHRS and CDR2 YFSETQ. The CDR3, as DNA: TGCGCCAGCAGCTTGGGACTCAGTTCCAACACTGAAGCTTTCTTT. It yields the protein CASSLGLSSNTEAFF.

This chain links TRBV25-1 with TRBJ1-2; D unclear. V was shortened by 1 base and J by 6 bases, with 15 bases between the two germline ends. Per the germline V gene, CDR1 is MGHDK and CDR2 is SYGVNS. This CDR3 comprises 15 residues. CDR3 nucleotide sequence: TGTGCCAGCAGTGAATTAGGCGAGGGATGGGATGGCTACACCTTC. Its protein is CASSELGEGWDGYTF.

This clone was found once. The chain employs TRBV7-3 and TRBJ2-3, with 7 positions matching TRBD2. Germline values: CDR1 SGHTA, CDR2 FQGTGA. CDR3 length equals 15 residues. Germline trimming cut 2 bases from V and 2 bases from J; bases unmatched to any gene: 4. The CDR3 loop is CASSLAGVTTDTQYF. DNA of the CDR3: TGTGCCAGCAGCTTAGCGGGGGTCACCACAGATACGCAGTATTTT.

The CDR3 loop reads CASSLDSGGNEQFF. CDR3 coding DNA: TGTGCCAGCAGCTTGGACAGCGGAGGCAATGAGCAGTTCTTC. This sequence joins TRBV11-2 and TRBJ2-1, with a weak D call TRBD1 (6 bases). This CDR3 region has 14 residues. Germline V CDR1 and CDR2: SGHAT, FQNNGV. The ends were cut back, 3 bases at V and 6 bases at J, with 12 bases in the middle.

This chain connects TRBV5-6 to TRBJ1-6; D not resolved. The germline gives CDR1 SGHDT, CDR2 YYEEEE. V lost 3 bases and J 4 bases, leaving 11 bases between the germline ends. This CDR3 is built from 15 residues. In nucleotides, the CDR3 is TGTGCCAGCAGCTCGTCTTTCCTATATAATTCACCCCTCCACTTT. Encoded protein: CASSSSFLYNSPLHF. Full variable domain (missing parts from reference TRBV5-6 and TRBJ1-6): DAGVTQSPTHLIKTRGQQVTLRCSPKSGHDTVSWYQQALGQGPQFIFQYYEEEERQRGNFPDRFSGHQFPNYSSELNVNALLLGDSALYLCASSSSFLYNSPLHFGNGTRLTVT.